This is a list of T cell receptor beta chains from one sample in a study of T cells in tuberculosis. TCRdb's copy holds only in-frame clones and misses some; the assay was immunoSEQ multiplex PCR. The table lists around 43,000 clones, 95% of them singletons. The sequenced material came from PBMCs. The receptors were gathered from a donor aged 10 to 29 with latent tuberculosis or without tuberculosis infection. CDR3s leave out the opening cysteine and the closing phenylalanine or tryptophan. A D gene is named only where the DNA matches it firmly.

D: .
J: TRBJ2-7
V: TRBV5-6
CDR3: ASRGAGGTVSYEQY

D: TRBD2
J: TRBJ2-1
V: TRBV11-2
CDR3: ASSLARGGREQF

D: .
J: TRBJ2-7
V: TRBV10-3
CDR3: AISPGYEQY

D: TRBD1
J: TRBJ2-1
V: TRBV5-1
CDR3: ASSLGTDLIHEQF

D: .
J: TRBJ1-2
V: TRBV14
CDR3: ASSRATGTVDGYT

D: TRBD2
J: TRBJ2-3
V: TRBV7-9
CDR3: ASSRTAQRGGTDTQY

D: .
J: TRBJ1-5
V: TRBV19
CDR3: ASGSRVAQPQH

D: TRBD1
J: TRBJ1-2
V: TRBV4-3
CDR3: ASSQEDRGANYGYT

D: .
J: TRBJ2-2
V: TRBV25-1
CDR3: ASSEYGGFENTGELF

D: TRBD1
J: TRBJ2-3
V: TRBV6-1
CDR3: ASSPWTGTEDTQY

D: .
J: TRBJ1-3
V: TRBV18
CDR3: ASSPQPPRESSGNTIY

D: .
J: TRBJ1-1
V: TRBV7-3
CDR3: ASSLSLDAGTEAF

D: TRBD1
J: TRBJ1-1
V: TRBV5-1
CDR3: ASDETGTGEAF

D: TRBD1
J: TRBJ2-1
V: TRBV14
CDR3: ASSQLDRAYNEQF

D: .
J: TRBJ2-1
V: TRBV7-2
CDR3: ASSLFRGNEQF

D: TRBD2
J: TRBJ2-3
V: TRBV9
CDR3: ASSVDPAGEGADTQY

D: .
J: TRBJ2-7
V: TRBV27
CDR3: ASSSWTDSYEQY

D: .
J: TRBJ1-1
V: TRBV6-6
CDR3: ASSSSGAEAF

D: .
J: TRBJ1-3
V: TRBV5-6
CDR3: ASSPRRGSGNTIY

D: TRBD2
J: TRBJ2-1
V: TRBV19
CDR3: ASSISGGVFYNEQF

D: .
J: TRBJ2-5
V: TRBV27
CDR3: ASSLWQGKEETQY

D: TRBD1
J: TRBJ2-7
V: TRBV4-1
CDR3: ASSQQRDRANYEQY

D: .
J: TRBJ1-4
V: TRBV7-8
CDR3: ASSRGTTLGEKLF

D: .
J: TRBJ2-7
V: TRBV11-2
CDR3: ASSLPRASGYEQY

D: TRBD1
J: TRBJ1-4
V: TRBV19
CDR3: ASSLTGGYEKLF

D: .
J: TRBJ1-2
V: TRBV30
CDR3: AWSVLGYDYGYT

D: .
J: TRBJ1-2
V: TRBV30
CDR3: AWSVTGVGGYT

D: .
J: TRBJ1-4
V: TRBV6-1
CDR3: ASSEAAVILF

D: TRBD1
J: TRBJ2-3
V: TRBV27
CDR3: ASSPRTGSTDTQY

D: TRBD2
J: TRBJ2-3
V: TRBV2
CDR3: ASSEAYRAGVADTQY

D: .
J: TRBJ1-2
V: TRBV28
CDR3: ASSLGGGLGYGYT

D: TRBD1
J: TRBJ1-2
V: TRBV19
CDR3: ASRIRDRAYGYT

D: TRBD1
J: TRBJ1-2
V: TRBV7-8
CDR3: ASSLIGQGALYGYT

D: TRBD1
J: TRBJ2-1
V: TRBV6-4
CDR3: ASSRDRDYDEQF

D: .
J: TRBJ2-3
V: TRBV29-1
CDR3: SVQPGSIDTQY

D: .
J: TRBJ1-5
V: TRBV6-6
CDR3: ASQTERSNQPQH

D: TRBD1
J: TRBJ1-2
V: TRBV7-8
CDR3: ASSFQGAYGYT

D: .
J: TRBJ2-7
V: TRBV4-3
CDR3: ASSQEAGGSYEQY

D: TRBD1
J: TRBJ1-2
V: TRBV5-6
CDR3: ASSFKGAGRVNYGYT

D: .
J: TRBJ1-2
V: TRBV6-5
CDR3: ASSGTGVGYT

D: .
J: TRBJ1-5
V: TRBV30
CDR3: AWKQSNQPQH

D: TRBD1
J: TRBJ1-2
V: TRBV7-8
CDR3: ASSQGTGRGDGYT

D: .
J: TRBJ1-5
V: TRBV30
CDR3: AWRSPEGRNQPQH

D: TRBD1
J: TRBJ2-3
V: TRBV5-4
CDR3: ASSQKGAQDTQY